These 12 T cell receptor beta chains originate from one sample sequenced in a study of shared clonotypes between healthy human individuals. TCRdb keeps only in-frame clones here, not all; method: immunoSEQ multiplex PCR. In the table there are 950,000 to 1,100,000 clones, approximately 78% of which are singletons. The sample taken for sequencing was memory CD4+ T cells from PBMCs. Regarding subset: CD45RA-negative fraction. The source of these receptors is a man aged 18 to 29 in good health. Some clones in this sample may be carry-over from other donors' samples.

This chain connects TRBV19 to TRBJ2-5; 15 bases map to TRBD2. V lost 7 bases, J lost 4 bases, and 10 bases stayed unmatched. The CDR3 is made up of 17 amino acids. The V gene's germline CDR1 is LNHDA and CDR2 SQIVND (reference sequence). CDR3 residues: CASTRTSGRAPPETQYF. DNA for the CDR3: TGTGCCAGTACCCGGACTAGCGGGAGGGCACCCCCAGAGACCCAGTACTTC.

This clone has just a few counts. The rearrangement uses TRBV7-8 and TRBJ2-3; no clear D gene. The germline V gene encodes CDR1 SGHVS and CDR2 FQNEAQ. This CDR3 has 14 amino acids. Trimming removed 4 bases from V and 7 bases from J, with 15 bases in between. The CDR3 DNA reads TGTGCCAGCAGCTCGACGAGGTCGGCGAATACGCAGTATTTT. Translating it yields CASSSTRSANTQYF.

This clone was observed a handful of times. The V and J genes are TRBV5-1 and TRBJ2-2; TRBD1 might be the D (5 bases). V lost 1 base and J 6 bases, leaving 13 bases between the germline ends. Germline CDR1 and CDR2: SGHRS and YFSETQ. The CDR3 runs 15 residues. CDR3 DNA sequence: TGCGCCAGCAGCTTGTTGGGGCCTCGCTCCGGGGAGCTGTTTTTT. Amino acid sequence: CASSLLGPRSGELFF.

The chain combines TRBV5-4 with TRBJ2-1; 9 bases agree with TRBD1. V lost 0 bases to trimming and J lost 9 bases; unmatched junction nucleotides: 10. The CDR3 spans 16 residues. Germline values: CDR1 SGHNT, CDR2 YYREEE (reference sequence). The CDR3 loop is CASSLALDRGGGEQFF. The CDR3 DNA reads TGTGCCAGCAGCTTGGCCCTGGACAGGGGAGGGGGTGAGCAGTTCTTC.

The rearrangement links TRBV18 to TRBJ2-7, with TRBD2 as a possible D gene (6 bases). The V gene's germline CDR1 is KGHSH and CDR2 LQKENI. This CDR3 spans 13 amino acids. Trimming left V 5 bases short and J 7 bases short, with 15 bases between. This CDR3 is CASSWALRGEQYF. The CDR3, as DNA: TGTGCCAGCTCATGGGCACTCCGGGGGGAGCAGTACTTC.

The chain employs TRBV4-2 and TRBJ2-1; maybe TRBD2 (5 bases). V lost 4 bases and J lost 0, with 13 bases in between. This CDR3 spans 16 amino acids. CDR1 is LGHNA, CDR2 YNFKEQ, per germline. The CDR3 nucleotides read TGTGCCAGCAGCCCTCAGAGGGCCGCCTCCTACAATGAGCAGTTCTTC. Its protein is CASSPQRAASYNEQFF.

This clone turned up a few times. A much more abundant neighbour one base away suggests this may be a read error. The chain carries TRBV7-3 and TRBJ2-2; possibly TRBD2 for D (5 bases). The CDR3 runs to 14 residues. The ends were cut back, 6 bases at V and 7 bases at J, with 15 bases in the middle. Germline V gene data show CDR1 as SGHTA and CDR2 as FQGTGA. The CDR3 sequence is CASSQSRGGGELFF. The CDR3 coding sequence is TGTGCCAGCAGTCAAAGCCGGGGTGGCGGGGAGCTGTTTTTT.

J is TRBJ2-5 and V is TRBV9, with TRBD1 matching over 10 bases. The better agreement between TRBJ2-7 and the DNA end casts doubt on the J call. CDR1 and CDR2 from the germline V gene are SGDLS and YYNGEE. The CDR3 extends over 15 amino acids. CDR3 residues: CASSVQGQGSYEQYF. CDR3 coding DNA: TGTGCCAGCAGCGTACAGGGACAGGGGTCCTACGAGCAGTACTTC.

The chain recombines TRBV6-6 with TRBJ2-7; D is uncertain. From germline, CDR1 is MNHNY and CDR2 SVGAGI (reference sequence). This CDR3 comprises 14 residues. The ends were cut back, 0 bases at V and 3 bases at J, with 9 bases in the middle. The CDR3 nucleotides are TGTGCCAGCAGTTACTCGAGTCAGAACTACGAGCAGTACTTC. Translation gives CASSYSSQNYEQYF.

This sequence joins TRBV2 and TRBJ2-7; 9 positions agree with TRBD2. The CDR3 is 14 amino acids. The germline gives CDR1 SNHLY, CDR2 FYNNEI. Unmatched junction bases numbered 7, after V lost 8 bases and J lost 2 bases. CDR3 nucleotide sequence: TGTGCCAGCTCAGGACTAGCGACCACCTACGAGCAGTACTTC. It is translated as CASSGLATTYEQYF.

This clone was detected only a few times. J is TRBJ2-7 and V is TRBV10-3; 10 bases are a match to TRBD1. Trimming removed 8 bases from V and 11 bases from J; junction bases left unmatched: 12. This CDR3 has 13 amino acids. Germline V gives CDR1 ENHRY, CDR2 SYGVKD. CDR3 nucleotides: TGTGCCATCGGAAAGGGGACAGGGGTCCCTGAGTACTTC. This codes for CAIGKGTGVPEYF.

V and J are TRBV19 and TRBJ2-6; D unresolved. The V gene's germline CDR1 is LNHDA and CDR2 SQIVND (reference sequence). This CDR3 has 14 residues. The germline V and J ends were trimmed by 3 bases and 1 base, with 4 bases remaining between them. The CDR3 coding sequence is TGTGCCAGTAGTATGATATCTGGGGCCAACGTCCTGACTTTC. It translates to CASSMISGANVLTF.